This section outlines one T cell receptor (beta chain) sequence together with its context. The CDR3 is made up of 16 amino acids. Trimming removed 0 bases at V and 7 bases at J, with 16 bases between. CDR1 is LGHNA and CDR2 is YNFKEQ in the germline V gene. TCRdb's copy holds only in-frame clones and misses some; the assay was immunoSEQ multiplex PCR. The sample carries 95,000 to 100,000 clones, around 90% recorded once. This specimen belongs to a study of OX40 agonist ivuxolimab in advanced cancers. The chain carries TRBV4-2 and TRBJ2-1; D possibly uses TRBD1 or TRBD2 (6 bases each). The sequence was obtained from an adult with an advanced solid tumor such as melanoma, head and neck, liver or kidney cancer. The sample in question was CD4+ or CD8+ T cells sorted from blood, obtained in a trial of the OX40 agonist ivuxolimab. The CDR3 loop reads CASSQDRGGGRNEQFF. The CDR3 DNA sequence: TGTGCCAGCAGCCAAGATAGAGGGGGAGGAAGGAATGAGCAGTTCTTC.